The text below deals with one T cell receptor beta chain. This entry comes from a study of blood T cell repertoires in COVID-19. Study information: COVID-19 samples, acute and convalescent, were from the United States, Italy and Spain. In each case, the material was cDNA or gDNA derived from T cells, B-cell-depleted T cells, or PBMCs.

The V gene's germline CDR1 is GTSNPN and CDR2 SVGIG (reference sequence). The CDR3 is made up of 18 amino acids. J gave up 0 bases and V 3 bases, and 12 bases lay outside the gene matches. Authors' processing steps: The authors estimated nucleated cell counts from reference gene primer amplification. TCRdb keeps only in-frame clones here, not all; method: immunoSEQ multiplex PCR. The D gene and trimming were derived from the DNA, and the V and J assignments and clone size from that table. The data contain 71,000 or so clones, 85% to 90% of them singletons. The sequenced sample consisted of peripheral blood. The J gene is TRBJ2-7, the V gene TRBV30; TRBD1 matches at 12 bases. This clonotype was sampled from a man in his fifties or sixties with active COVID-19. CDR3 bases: TGTGCCTGGAGGGTCCGGGACAGGGGGCGTTGGGTCTCCTACGAGCAGTACTTC. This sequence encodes CAWRVRDRGRWVSYEQYF.